The 28 T cell receptor beta chains presented below share a single source sample, sequenced in a study of blood T cell repertoires in COVID-19. Profiled with immunoSEQ multiplex PCR; TCRdb holds only in-frame clones, not every one. Counted here are over 200,000 clones, around 84% occurring once; the ten biggest clones make up about 2%. Sequencing was performed on peripheral blood. All receptors come from a man aged 40-49 years who had recovered from COVID-19.

The chain has TRBV6-5 and TRBJ2-5, with D tentatively TRBD2 (7 bases). The V gene lost 6 bases and the J gene lost 5 bases, with 16 bases spanning the gap. This CDR3 is 14 amino acids long. Germline loops: CDR1 MNHEY, CDR2 SVGAGI. The CDR3 bases are TGTGCCAGCAGCCTAACGGGGGGCGCGGAGACCCAGTACTTC. Amino acid sequence: CASSLTGGAETQYF.

V usage is TRBV5-1 and J usage is TRBJ1-1; D is unclear. Germline CDR1 reads SGHRS; CDR2 reads YFSETQ. CDR3 length: 13 amino acids. Between the trimmed V and J ends, which lost 7 bases and 11 bases, there was a span of 21 bases. CDR3 sequence (DNA): TGCGCCAGCTCCTGGGTTCGGGCGAGCGGGGCTTTCTTT. It codes for CASSWVRASGAFF.

To note about this clone: This specimen includes other DNA sequences encoding the same CDR3. The chain combines TRBV9 with TRBJ2-1; TRBD2 might be the D (6 bases). The V end was cut by 0 bases, the J end by 0 bases, with 10 bases between. Germline V gene lookup returns CDR1 SGDLS and CDR2 YYNGEE. The CDR3 contains 16 residues. CDR3 amino acids: CASSVDGGSSYNEQFF. In DNA, the CDR3 is TGTGCCAGCAGCGTAGACGGGGGTAGCTCCTACAATGAGCAGTTCTTC.

This sequence joins TRBV29-1 and TRBJ2-2; 7 bases map to TRBD2. The trim removed 2 bases at V and 6 bases at J, leaving 6 bases unmatched. CDR3 length equals 14 residues. Germline V gene lookup returns CDR1 SQVTM and CDR2 ANQGSEA. Here the CDR3 DNA reads TGCAGCGTTGAACTGGGAGGGTTGCCCGGGGAGCTGTTTTTT. It translates to CSVELGGLPGELFF.

This clone was picked up one time. The V call is TRBV30, the J call TRBJ2-5; D gene unclear. Germline-derived CDR1 and CDR2 are GTSNPN and SVGIG (reference sequence). V gave up 3 bases and J gave up 5 bases, with 13 bases separating them. This CDR3 contains 13 residues. CDR3 sequence (DNA): TGTGCCTGGAGCGCCAGATTTCTTGAGACCCAGTACTTC. It specifies CAWSARFLETQYF.

The sample holds a few counts of this clone. This sequence joins TRBV6-5 and TRBJ1-5; 12 bases are a match to TRBD1. Unmatched junction bases numbered 2, after V lost 4 bases and J lost 4 bases. This CDR3 has 15 residues. In germline, CDR1 is MNHEY, CDR2 SVGAGI. The DNA for the CDR3 is TGTGCCAGCAGTTGGGGACAGGGGGCTAATCAGCCCCAGCATTTT. Its translation: CASSWGQGANQPQHF.

The chain is built from TRBV10-3 and TRBJ2-3, with TRBD2 matching over 13 bases. CDR3 length: 17 amino acids. The trim removed 3 bases at V and 4 bases at J, leaving 7 bases unmatched. Germline V CDR1 and CDR2: ENHRY, SYGVKD. As DNA, the CDR3 is TGTGCCATCAGTGAATCCCTCGGACTAGCGGGAGCAGATACGCAGTATTTT. This encodes CAISESLGLAGADTQYF.

This sequence joins TRBV3-1 (or the pseudogene TRBV3-2) and TRBJ1-1; unclear D gene. The ends were cut back, 1 base at V and 7 bases at J, with 4 bases in the middle. This CDR3 is 11 amino acids long. The germline V gene has CDR1 LGHDT and CDR2 YNNKEL (reference sequence). The CDR3 DNA reads TGTGCCAGCAGCCAAGCAGATGAAGCTTTCTTT. It encodes CASSQADEAFF.

The chain couples TRBV6-2 or TRBV6-3 to TRBJ1-1, with 8 bases that match TRBD1. CDR1 MNHEY and CDR2 SVGEGT come from the germline V gene. V lost 4 bases to trimming and J lost 3 bases; unmatched junction nucleotides: 4. The CDR3 extends over 14 amino acids. The CDR3 protein is CASSWDRRDTEAFF. The DNA of the CDR3 is TGTGCCAGCAGTTGGGACAGGAGGGACACTGAAGCTTTCTTT.

The V and J genes are TRBV3-1 (or the pseudogene TRBV3-2) and TRBJ1-3, with D possibly matching TRBD1 (5 bases). This CDR3 comprises 15 residues. The germline V gene encodes CDR1 LGHDT and CDR2 YNNKEL (reference sequence). Trimming took 4 bases from V and 4 from J, leaving 14 bases between them. The CDR3: CASSPRGIRGNTIYF. CDR3 sequence (DNA): TGTGCCAGCAGCCCTCGGGGGATTCGGGGAAACACCATATATTTT.

The chain is built from TRBV6-5 and TRBJ2-7; D gene uncertain. Trimming removed 6 bases at V and 6 bases at J, with 9 bases between. CDR3 length: 11 amino acids. The germline CDR1 and CDR2 sequences are MNHEY and SVGAGI. This CDR3 is CASSRMFEQYF. The CDR3 bases are TGTGCCAGCAGCCGTATGTTCGAGCAGTACTTC.

This chain joins TRBV7-9 and TRBJ1-5; 10 bases align to TRBD1. Germline values: CDR1 SEHNR, CDR2 FQNEAQ (reference sequence). V gave up 5 bases and J gave up 10 bases; unmatched junction bases: 5. The CDR3 extends over 13 amino acids. This CDR3 reads CASSADRGLPQHF. CDR3 coding DNA: TGTGCCAGCAGCGCGGACAGGGGGTTACCCCAGCATTTT. The whole variable domain, remainder taken from reference TRBV7-9 and TRBJ1-5, is DTGVSQNPRHKITKRGQNVTFRCDPISEHNRLYWYRQTLGQGPEFLTYFQNEAQLEKSRLLSDRFSAERPKGSFSTLEIQRTEQGDSAMYLCASSADRGLPQHFGDGTRLSIL.

The chain is built from TRBV7-2 and TRBJ2-6, with D tentatively TRBD2 (5 bases). CDR1 is SGHTA, CDR2 FQGNSA, per germline. The CDR3 contains 19 residues. Trimming stripped 4 bases from V and 4 bases from J, with 23 bases between. The CDR3 nucleotides are TGTGCCAGCAGCTATCCAGAGGGCAGGTCCTGGGGAGGGGCCAACGTCCTGACTTTC. It yields the protein CASSYPEGRSWGGANVLTF.

This clone was observed a handful of times. V gene TRBV19 combines with J gene TRBJ1-2; 7 nucleotides line up with TRBD1. This CDR3 contains 15 residues. The germline gives CDR1 LNHDA, CDR2 SQIVND (reference sequence). V was clipped by 6 bases and J by 6 bases; unmatched bases: 13. As DNA, the CDR3 is TGTGCCAGTAGGCCGACGACAGGGCCGGTGGATGGCTACACCTTC. Amino acid sequence: CASRPTTGPVDGYTF.

This clone was seen a handful of times. In nucleotides, the CDR3 is TGTGCCAGCAGCTTGGCCTCTGGGGGCCGCGGCTATGGCTACACCTTC. This encodes CASSLASGGRGYGYTF. The V gene is TRBV5-4, the J gene TRBJ1-2, with D perhaps matching TRBD1 (6 bases). The V gene's germline CDR1 is SGHNT and CDR2 YYREEE (reference sequence). The CDR3 sequence is 16 residues long. V lost 0 bases and J lost 4, with 16 bases in between.

The V call is TRBV18, the J call TRBJ2-3; TRBD2 matches 9 bases. The germline V gene has CDR1 KGHSH and CDR2 LQKENI. The CDR3 has 14 residues. The V gene end was trimmed by 10 bases and the J gene end by 0 bases; junction bases not matched to a gene: 5. The CDR3 DNA sequence: TGTGCCAACTCGCGGGGGGGAAGCACAGATACGCAGTATTTT. It is translated as CANSRGGSTDTQYF.

CDR3 loop: CARSHGIQGRETQYF. The DNA for the CDR3 is TGTGCCAGAAGCCATGGAATACAGGGGAGAGAGACCCAGTACTTC. The chain joins TRBV5-3 to TRBJ2-5; 7 bases align to TRBD1. TRBV5-3 is filed as an ORF, its function uncertain. The CDR3 contains 15 residues. Unmatched junction bases numbered 10, after V lost 4 bases and J lost 4 bases.

This chain links TRBV19 with TRBJ2-2, with 8 positions matching TRBD2. The CDR3 covers 14 residues. V lost 7 bases to trimming and J lost 4 bases; unmatched junction nucleotides: 5. Germline V gives CDR1 LNHDA, CDR2 SQIVND (reference sequence). CDR3 region: CASTLSGSTGELFF. CDR3 nucleotides: TGTGCCAGTACCCTCAGCGGGAGCACCGGGGAGCTGTTTTTT.

This clone was detected only once. This sequence joins TRBV10-3 and TRBJ1-2, with 7 nucleotides matching TRBD1. V was pared by 11 bases and J by 3 bases, with 12 bases of the junction left unmatched. The CDR3 covers 14 residues. Per the germline V gene, CDR1 is ENHRY and CDR2 is SYGVKD. This CDR3 is CAAFPSTGDYGYTF. In nucleotides, the CDR3 is TGTGCCGCATTCCCCTCTACAGGGGACTATGGCTACACCTTC.

The chain employs TRBV5-6 and TRBJ2-2; D uncertain. This CDR3 has 15 residues. Germline values: CDR1 SGHDT, CDR2 YYEEEE. V lost 3 bases to trimming and J lost 2 bases, with 11 bases between them. In DNA form, the CDR3 reads TGTGCCAGCAGCTCCTTAGGAGTTAACACCGGGGAGCTGTTTTTT. Translation gives CASSSLGVNTGELFF.

The V call is TRBV4-1, the J call TRBJ2-2; 11 bases fit TRBD2. V shed 4 bases, J shed 4 bases, and the junction held 5 bases outside the gene matches. CDR1 and CDR2 (germline): MGHRA, YSYEKL. The CDR3 consists of 16 residues. The CDR3 loop reads CASSLEGLAATGELFF. The CDR3 DNA sequence: TGCGCCAGCAGCCTAGAGGGACTAGCGGCCACCGGGGAGCTGTTTTTT.

The rearrangement uses TRBV30 and TRBJ2-7; 9 nucleotides match TRBD2. Trimming cost V 2 bases and J 4 bases; bases outside gene matches: 12. CDR3 size: 16 residues. Germline CDR1 GTSNPN, CDR2 SVGIG (reference sequence). The CDR3: CAWSPPPAGGRYEQYF. CDR3 sequence (DNA): TGTGCCTGGAGTCCGCCGCCAGCGGGGGGCCGATACGAGCAGTACTTC.

The gene calls are TRBV19 and TRBJ1-2; TRBD1 aligns across 9 bases. The CDR3 contains 13 residues. With 8 bases clipped from V and 2 bases from J, the junction kept 3 bases outside the gene matches. Germline V gives CDR1 LNHDA, CDR2 SQIVND (reference sequence). The CDR3 here is CASGGTGNYGYTF. The CDR3 DNA sequence: TGTGCCAGTGGGGGGACAGGGAACTATGGCTACACCTTC.

CDR3 residues: CASSLGQAGNTIYF. The CDR3 DNA is TGTGCCAGCAGCTTGGGACAGGCTGGAAACACCATATATTTT. The V and J genes are TRBV11-3 and TRBJ1-3; 8 bases fit TRBD1. V lost 3 bases to trimming and J lost 2 bases; unmatched junction nucleotides: 0. In germline, CDR1 is SGHNT, CDR2 YENEEA. The CDR3 runs to 14 residues.

The rearrangement joins TRBV7-8 to TRBJ1-1; 10 nucleotides align to TRBD1. After removal of 4 bases from V and 4 bases from J, the junction contained 3 bases not matched to a gene. The CDR3 spans 14 residues. In germline, CDR1 is SGHVS, CDR2 FQNEAQ. CDR3 region: CASSWTGGGTEAFF. The CDR3 DNA follows: TGTGCCAGCAGCTGGACAGGGGGAGGCACTGAAGCTTTCTTT.

This clone was observed a single time. The rearrangement joins TRBV5-4 to TRBJ2-1, with 10 bases matching TRBD1. The CDR3 has 15 amino acids. With 3 bases clipped from V and 8 bases from J, the junction kept 8 bases outside the gene matches. Germline V gives CDR1 SGHNT, CDR2 YYREEE (reference sequence). CDR3 nucleotides: TGTGCCAGCAGCTCCCGGGGACAGGGGTGGGATGAGCAGTTCTTC. It encodes CASSSRGQGWDEQFF.

Comment on this clone: The sample holds other DNA sequences that translate to the same CDR3. The chain uses TRBV9 and TRBJ2-3; tentatively, D is TRBD1 (5 bases). The germline V gene encodes CDR1 SGDLS and CDR2 YYNGEE. This CDR3 comprises 15 residues. V was shortened by 0 bases and J by 3 bases, with 11 bases between the two germline ends. The CDR3 sequence is CASSVGTSGTDTQYF. The CDR3 coding sequence is TGTGCCAGCAGCGTAGGTACCTCAGGGACAGATACGCAGTATTTT.

The chain links TRBV5-6 to TRBJ1-2, with TRBD1 as a possible D gene (6 bases). Between the trimmed V and J ends, which lost 1 base and 8 bases, there was a span of 15 bases. The CDR3 totals 14 residues. Germline assignment: CDR1 SGHDT and CDR2 YYEEEE. As DNA, the CDR3 is TGTGCCAGCAGCTTGCCCCAAACAGGGACCGGCTACACCTTC. Its protein product is CASSLPQTGTGYTF.